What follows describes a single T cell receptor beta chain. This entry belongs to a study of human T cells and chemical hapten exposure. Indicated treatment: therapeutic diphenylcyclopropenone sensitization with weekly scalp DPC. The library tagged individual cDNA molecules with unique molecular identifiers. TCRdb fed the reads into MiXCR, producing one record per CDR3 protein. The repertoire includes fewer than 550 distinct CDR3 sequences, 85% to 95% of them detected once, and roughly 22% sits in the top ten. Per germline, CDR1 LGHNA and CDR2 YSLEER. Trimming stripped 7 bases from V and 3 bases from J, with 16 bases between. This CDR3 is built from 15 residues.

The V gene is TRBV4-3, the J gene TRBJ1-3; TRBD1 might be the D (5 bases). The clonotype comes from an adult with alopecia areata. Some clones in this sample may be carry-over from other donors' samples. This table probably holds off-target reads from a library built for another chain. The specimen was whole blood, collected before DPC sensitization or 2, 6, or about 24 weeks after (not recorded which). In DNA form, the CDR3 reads TGCGCCAGCACCCCAGGGACGAGGGTTGGAAACACCATATATTTT. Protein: CASTPGTRVGNTIYF.